Listed here are 5 T cell receptor beta chains from one sample, sequenced in a study of blood T cell repertoires in COVID-19. Only in-frame clones appear in the TCRdb table, and some are missing; sequencing was by immunoSEQ multiplex PCR. The data hold 150,000 or so clones, with more than 70% observed a single time. Material for sequencing was PBMCs or T cells enriched from blood (not recorded which). The receptors here all came from a woman in her forties or fifties in a cohort exposed to, infected with or recovered from COVID-19 (not recorded which).

The J gene is TRBJ1-2, the V gene TRBV5-1, with 12 positions matching TRBD1. The CDR3 loop spans 15 amino acids. Germline V CDR1 and CDR2: SGHRS, YFSETQ. Losses at the gene ends were 0 bases for V and 7 bases for J; bases not matched to a gene: 4. The CDR3 is CASSLDRDRGLGYTF. In nucleotides, the CDR3 is TGCGCCAGCAGCTTGGACCGGGACAGGGGGCTTGGCTACACCTTC.

V is TRBV19 and J is TRBJ1-6; TRBD1 agrees at 7 bases. V was clipped by 5 bases and J by 7 bases; unmatched bases: 2. Germline V gene lookup returns CDR1 LNHDA and CDR2 SQIVND (reference sequence). The CDR3 runs 13 residues. CDR3 DNA: TGTGCCAGTAGTGTGACAGGGAATTCACCCCTCCACTTT. Translated: CASSVTGNSPLHF. Full variable domain (rest looked up from reference TRBV19 and TRBJ1-6): DGGITQSPKYLFRKEGQNVTLSCEQNLNHDAMYWYRQDPGQGLRLIYYSQIVNDFQKGDIAEGYSVSREKKESFPLTVTSAQKNPTAFYLCASSVTGNSPLHFGNGTRLTVT.

The V gene is TRBV3-1 (or the pseudogene TRBV3-2), the J gene TRBJ1-4; D is uncertain. This CDR3 has 15 residues. Germline V lookup: CDR1 LGHDT, CDR2 YNNKEL (reference sequence). Deletions cut 0 bases from V and 5 bases from J, with 10 bases between. Written as DNA, the CDR3 is TGTGCCAGCAGCCAAGATCTCAACAGAAATGAAAAACTGTTTTTT. It translates to CASSQDLNRNEKLFF.

This clone was found once. The chain has TRBV21-1 and TRBJ1-4. TRBV21-1 is a pseudogene locus. CDR3 length: 15 amino acids. CDR3 in amino acids: CASSRPGGENEKLFF. DNA of the CDR3: TGTGCCAGCAGCCGTCCTGGGGGGGAAAATGAAAAACTGTTTTTT.

The J gene is TRBJ1-2, the V gene TRBV3-1 (or the pseudogene TRBV3-2), with 7 bases matching TRBD1. Trimming removed 3 bases from V and 4 bases from J; junction bases left unmatched: 8. From germline, CDR1 is LGHDT and CDR2 YNNKEL (reference sequence). The CDR3 covers 15 residues. The CDR3 spells CASSQGQPSGYGYTF. The CDR3, as DNA: TGTGCCAGCAGCCAGGGACAGCCGAGCGGCTATGGCTACACCTTC.